These 20 T cell receptor beta chains were sequenced from one sample in a study of T-cell reconstitution after alpha-beta-depleted transplantation in children. Study findings and constraints: T-cell numbers and diversity one year post-transplant derived largely from freshly generated T cells.

Unique molecular identifiers were used to barcode this TCRbeta library. In TCRdb, the PCR reads were re-called with MiXCR into one record per CDR3 protein. The data show 250,000 to 300,000 distinct CDR3 sequences, with 6.5% to 9% seen just once and 8.5% to 9.5% held by the top ten. Their antigens are not known. The sequences come from peripheral blood, collected 360 days after TCRalphabeta/CD19-depleted stem cell transplant. Every receptor here comes from a female patient aged 2-15 years who had a stem cell transplant for Fanconi anemia, so the T cells may come from the graft donor.

About this clonotype: A read error is possible here, since a much larger clone lies one base away. The chain uses TRBV12-5 and TRBJ2-1; D perhaps matches TRBD1 (6 bases). This CDR3 has 16 amino acids. Germline V gene lookup returns CDR1 LGHNT and CDR2 FRNRAP. The CDR3 sequence is CASGFRDTAPYNERFF. The CDR3 DNA reads TGTGCTAGTGGTTTCCGGGACACGGCCCCGTACAATGAGCGGTTCTTC.

This clonotype came up a few times. The chain employs TRBV5-5 and TRBJ2-2; the D is unclear. Germline CDR1 and CDR2: SGHKS and YYEKEE (reference sequence). V shed 0 bases and J shed 4 bases, with 13 bases lying between them. This CDR3 comprises 16 residues. The CDR3 DNA follows: TGTGCCAGCAGCTTGGGGGTGGGCCTGGGCACCGGGGAGCTGTTTTTT. This encodes CASSLGVGLGTGELFF.

This clonotype appeared a few times. V and J are TRBV9 and TRBJ1-2, with 8 bases fitting TRBD1. Germline V lookup: CDR1 SGDLS, CDR2 YYNGEE. Trimming at V came to 4 bases and at J to 4 bases, leaving 9 bases not matched to a gene. The CDR3 runs to 15 residues. The CDR3 is CASSPRQGLGYGYTF. CDR3 in DNA: TGTGCCAGCAGCCCAAGACAGGGGCTGGGCTATGGCTACACCTTC.

V and J are TRBV6-1 and TRBJ2-3, with a tentative D call TRBD1 (6 bases). V was trimmed by 4 bases and J by 1 base, leaving 6 bases between them. Germline V gene sequence: CDR1 MNHNS, CDR2 SASEGT. The CDR3 has 13 amino acids. The CDR3 bases are TGTGCCAGCAGTGGGACAGGCACAGATACGCAGTATTTT. Its translation is CASSGTGTDTQYF.

This clonotype occurred many times. The chain recombines TRBV7-2 with TRBJ2-1, with 13 nucleotides matching TRBD2. The CDR3 loop spans 15 amino acids. In germline, CDR1 is SGHTA, CDR2 FQGNSA. The junction had 5 bases not matched to a gene; V was cut back by 5 bases and J by 7 bases. For the CDR3, the DNA is TGTGCCAGCAGCATGACTAGCGGGAGGTTGAATGAGCAGTTCTTC. Translation gives CASSMTSGRLNEQFF.

The CDR3 region is CASSLVIQGEAFF. CDR3 bases: TGTGCCAGCAGCTTAGTTATACAGGGAGAAGCTTTCTTT. V is TRBV11-1 and J is TRBJ1-1; D is possibly TRBD1 (6 bases). V lost 1 base, J lost 8 bases, and 11 bases lay in between. The CDR3 is made up of 13 amino acids. The germline gives CDR1 SGHAT, CDR2 FQDESV (reference sequence).

This clonotype was recorded at least ten times. V is TRBV3-1 and J is TRBJ2-1; 10 positions match TRBD2. Germline assignment: CDR1 LGHDT and CDR2 YNNKEL (reference sequence). V lost 5 bases to trimming and J lost 5 bases; unmatched junction nucleotides: 15. The CDR3 runs 18 residues. CDR3 nucleotide sequence: TGTGCCAGCAGCGAGCTACAGCTAGCGGGAGTGGTGAACAATGAGCAGTTCTTC. Its protein is CASSELQLAGVVNNEQFF.

This clonotype was detected only a few times. The V gene is TRBV2, the J gene TRBJ2-1; 12 positions agree with TRBD2. The J segment lost 2 bases and the V segment lost 5 bases, leaving 13 bases of the junction unmatched. The CDR3 sequence is 19 residues long. Germline-derived CDR1 and CDR2 are SNHLY and FYNNEI. The CDR3 protein is CASSRVGTSGFRTYNEQFF. CDR3 in DNA: TGTGCCAGCAGTAGAGTCGGGACTAGCGGGTTTCGGACCTACAATGAGCAGTTCTTC.

This chain connects TRBV11-1 to TRBJ2-3; D could derive from TRBD1 or TRBD2 (5 bases each). The CDR3 is made up of 19 amino acids. V lost 5 bases, J lost 1 base, and 25 bases lay in between. From germline, CDR1 is SGHAT and CDR2 FQDESV (reference sequence). DNA of the CDR3: TGTGCCAGCAGCCCCCTTGTGGGGGAGACGCCCTTCGGCACAGATACGCAGTATTTT. Residues: CASSPLVGETPFGTDTQYF.

This clonotype was recorded many times. The V gene is TRBV4-1, the J gene TRBJ2-1; 7 bases match TRBD2. The CDR3 is 15 residues long. Per the germline V gene, CDR1 is MGHRA and CDR2 is YSYEKL. V lost 2 bases, J lost 4 bases, and 5 bases stayed unmatched. In nucleotides, the CDR3 is TGCGCCAGCAGCCAATGGCTAGCGGATTACAATGAGCAGTTCTTC. Translation gives CASSQWLADYNEQFF.

This clonotype has a count of ten or more. The J gene is TRBJ1-5, the V gene TRBV25-1, with D possibly TRBD1 on 5 matching bases. Germline CDR1 reads MGHDK; CDR2 reads SYGVNS. The germline V and J ends were trimmed by 6 bases and 4 bases, with 19 bases remaining between them. The length of the CDR3 is 16 residues. The CDR3 bases are TGTGCCAGCAGCGCATCTCCCGGGACTGGTAATCAGCCCCAGCATTTT. This sequence encodes CASSASPGTGNQPQHF.

The genes are TRBV2 and TRBJ2-1; D unresolved. The CDR3 covers 11 residues. Germline values: CDR1 SNHLY, CDR2 FYNNEI. V was shortened by 0 bases and J by 12 bases, with 6 bases between the two germline ends. The CDR3 DNA follows: TGTGCCAGCAGTGAAGCCCTAAGGCAGTTCTTC. Translated: CASSEALRQFF.

CDR3 nucleotide sequence: TGTGCCAGCGGTGTAAACTCCGGACTCTTCAACCAGTACTTC. This encodes CASGVNSGLFNQYF. The chain employs TRBV11-2 and TRBJ2-5, with D perhaps TRBD2 (5 bases). Germline V gives CDR1 SGHAT, CDR2 FQNNGV. The CDR3 is made up of 14 amino acids. Trimming removed 8 bases at V and 10 bases at J, with 23 bases between. Using reference TRBV11-2 and TRBJ2-5 for the parts outside the CDR3, the full variable domain is EAGVAQSPRYKIIEKRQSVAFWCNPISGHATLYWYQQILGQGPKLLIQFQNNGVVDDSQLPKDRFSAERLKGVDSTLKIQPAKLEDSAVYLCASGVNSGLFNQYFGPGTRLLVL.

This clonotype was recorded at least ten times. The chain employs TRBV29-1 and TRBJ2-1; D is ambiguous. The V end was cut by 5 bases, the J end by 4 bases, with 12 bases between. This CDR3 region has 13 residues. In germline, CDR1 is SQVTM, CDR2 ANQGSEA. The CDR3 reads CSVPRTVYNEQFF. As DNA, the CDR3 is TGCAGCGTTCCACGGACGGTGTACAATGAGCAGTTCTTC.

This clonotype turned up a few times. CDR3 DNA sequence: TGTGCCAGCAGTGAAGCGGGGACAGGGCTCTACGAGCAGTACTTC. Protein sequence: CASSEAGTGLYEQYF. The chain is built from TRBV2 and TRBJ2-7; 9 bases align to TRBD1. The V gene's germline CDR1 is SNHLY and CDR2 FYNNEI. The CDR3 covers 15 residues. J gave up 3 bases and V 0 bases, and 3 bases lay outside the gene matches.

This clonotype has more than one count but fewer than ten. The gene calls are TRBV18 and TRBJ1-5, with 9 positions matching TRBD1. V gave up 2 bases and J gave up 7 bases; unmatched junction bases: 3. CDR1 and CDR2 from the germline V gene are KGHSH and LQKENI. This CDR3 has 14 amino acids. For the CDR3, the DNA is TGTGCCAGCTCACCAACAGGGGGCGGACAGCCCCAGCATTTT. Translated: CASSPTGGGQPQHF.

This clonotype was observed many times. The chain employs TRBV10-3 and TRBJ2-7; tentative D call: TRBD1 (6 bases). The V gene lost 3 bases and the J gene lost 3 bases, with 21 bases spanning the gap. The germline CDR1 and CDR2 sequences are ENHRY and SYGVKD. This CDR3 region has 17 residues. The CDR3 DNA sequence: TGTGCCATCAGTGAAGGATTGGGGCAGGGGTTCAACTACGAGCAGTACGTC. Its protein product is CAISEGLGQGFNYEQYV.

Many counts were recorded for this clonotype. The chain has TRBV7-9 and TRBJ1-4, with D perhaps matching TRBD1 (5 bases). This CDR3 is built from 14 residues. Germline lookup yields CDR1 SEHNR and CDR2 FQNEAQ (reference sequence). Trimming stripped 1 base from V and 2 bases from J, with 5 bases between. CDR3 residues: CASSLGQTNEKLFF. The CDR3 bases are TGTGCCAGCAGCTTAGGACAGACTAATGAAAAACTGTTTTTT.

This clonotype was detected many times. This chain uses TRBV11-2 with TRBJ2-7, with D possibly being TRBD2 (7 bases). The germline gives CDR1 SGHAT, CDR2 FQNNGV. V gave up 3 bases and J gave up 2 bases, with 14 bases separating them. This CDR3 region has 15 residues. CDR3 region: CASSFRGGATYEQYF. CDR3 DNA sequence: TGTGCCAGCAGCTTTCGTGGGGGGGCCACCTACGAGCAGTACTTC.

This clonotype was recorded at least ten times. This chain joins TRBV7-8 and TRBJ2-1; TRBD1 matches 8 bases. The CDR3 spans 15 residues. Trimming removed 1 base from V and 3 bases from J; junction bases left unmatched: 2. The V gene's germline CDR1 is SGHVS and CDR2 FQNEAQ. The CDR3 coding sequence is TGTGCCAGCAGCTTAGGCGGGACAGGCTACAATGAGCAGTTCTTC. Translating gives CASSLGGTGYNEQFF.